The sequence of this TCR beta chain was determined in a study of blood T cell repertoires in COVID-19. Study context: PBMCs, B-cell-depleted T cells, or T cells were the source of the cDNA or gDNA that made up the material.

Germline CDR1 reads MNHEY; CDR2 reads SVGAGI. The CDR3 spans 15 residues. Trimming cost V 6 bases and J 6 bases; bases outside gene matches: 4. Per the original data handling: Estimation of nucleated cell counts was performed using reference gene primer amplification. Measured with immunoSEQ multiplex PCR; TCRdb has only the in-frame clones, and not every one. V, J and clone size were drawn from that table, and D and trimming were deduced from the DNA. The sample records tens of thousands of clones, 75% to 90% being singletons. V and J are TRBV6-5 and TRBJ1-6; TRBD1 matches at 11 bases. The TCR comes from a human donor in a cohort sampled during active COVID-19. The sequenced material came from peripheral blood. CDR3 bases: TGTGCCAGCAGACCCGGGACAGGGGGTAATTCACCCCTCCACTTT. Translating it yields CASRPGTGGNSPLHF.